The 27 T cell receptor beta chains in this list originate from one sample, sequenced in a study of cytomegalovirus exposure and HLA in healthy donors. With 60 Vbeta and 13 Jbeta primers, the PCR was carried out. The protocol was immunoSEQ multiplex PCR, while the TCRdb copy is restricted to in-frame clones and leaves out a portion. The sample lists fewer than 150,000 clones; approximately 69% were seen once. Sequencing input: PBMCs. All receptors derive from a woman between 45 and 60 years old in good health and CMV-seropositive.

V and J are TRBV27 and TRBJ2-3, with 9 positions matching TRBD2. The CDR3 is 14 amino acids. In germline, CDR1 is MNHEY, CDR2 SMNVEV (reference sequence). J was trimmed by 6 bases and V by 4 bases; bases with no gene match: 5. This CDR3 reads CASSSSGGPDTQYF. CDR3 bases: TGTGCCAGCAGTTCAAGCGGGGGGCCCGATACGCAGTATTTT.

This rearrangement joins TRBV27 to TRBJ1-2; D might be TRBD1 (6 bases). Trimming took off 6 bases at V and 6 bases at J, with 14 bases between the two ends. The CDR3 spans 13 residues. Germline V gene lookup returns CDR1 MNHEY and CDR2 SMNVEV (reference sequence). CDR3 bases: TGTGCCAGCAGCCCGGACAGATTTAATGGCTACACCTTC. It yields the protein CASSPDRFNGYTF.

The chain is built from TRBV4-2 and TRBJ2-7; 8 bases fit TRBD1. The CDR3 covers 18 residues. V was pared by 4 bases and J by 1 base, with 15 bases of the junction left unmatched. Germline lookup yields CDR1 LGHNA and CDR2 YNFKEQ. CDR3 nucleotide sequence: TGTGCCAGCAGCCTCCTGACAGGGGACGGTGGTATATCCTACGAGCAGTACTTC. Residues: CASSLLTGDGGISYEQYF.

V usage is TRBV28 and J usage is TRBJ1-2; 10 nucleotides align to TRBD1. This CDR3 is 15 amino acids long. Losses at the gene ends were 6 bases for V and 2 bases for J; bases not matched to a gene: 6. Per germline, CDR1 MDHEN and CDR2 SYDVKM. The CDR3 nucleotides are TGTGCCAGCAGCACCACGGGACAGGGGAACTATGGCTACACCTTC. Its protein product is CASSTTGQGNYGYTF.

The CDR3 here is CASSTPTGARGYEQYF. Written as DNA, the CDR3 is TGTGCCAGCAGCACCCCGACAGGGGCCCGAGGGTACGAGCAGTACTTC. J is TRBJ2-7 and V is TRBV7-2; 8 bases agree with TRBD1. The germline CDR1 and CDR2 sequences are SGHTA and FQGNSA. Trimming cost V 5 bases and J 4 bases; bases outside gene matches: 13. This CDR3 has 16 residues.

V usage is TRBV4-2 and J usage is TRBJ2-1; possible D gene TRBD2, 5 bases. CDR3 length: 16 residues. Germline CDR1 and CDR2: LGHNA and YNFKEQ. V dropped 0 bases and J dropped 2 bases, with 11 bases sitting between them. CDR3 in DNA: TGTGCCAGCAGCCAAGAGCCCAGCGGAACCTACAATGAGCAGTTCTTC. Its protein is CASSQEPSGTYNEQFF.

The chain joins TRBV10-3 to TRBJ2-4; 9 bases line up with TRBD2. Germline CDR1 reads ENHRY; CDR2 reads SYGVKD. V shed 0 bases, J shed 0 bases, and the junction held 6 bases outside the gene matches. The CDR3 spans 18 residues. CDR3 DNA sequence: TGTGCCATCAGTGAGTCAGCTAGCGGGATACTAGCCAAAAACATTCAGTACTTC. This sequence encodes CAISESASGILAKNIQYF.

The rearrangement links TRBV6-5 to TRBJ2-7, with TRBD1 matching 8 bases. V lost 5 bases and J lost 1; bases outside the gene matches: 4. Germline CDR1 is MNHEY and CDR2 is SVGAGI. The CDR3 has 14 residues. Here the CDR3 reads CASSLGQGSYEQYF. Written as DNA, the CDR3 is TGTGCCAGCAGTCTCGGACAGGGTTCCTACGAGCAGTACTTC.

The chain carries TRBV2 and TRBJ2-5, with D perhaps matching TRBD2 (6 bases). This CDR3 comprises 14 residues. Trimming removed 6 bases at V and 1 base at J, with 12 bases between. CDR1 SNHLY and CDR2 FYNNEI come from the germline V gene. The CDR3 nucleotides are TGTGCCAGCAGGGGGGGACGGCTCCAAGAGACCCAGTACTTC. Its protein product is CASRGGRLQETQYF.

This clone occurred once. CDR3 DNA sequence: TGTGCCAGCAGTGGTTGGACAGACAATCAGCCCCAGCATTTT. As protein: CASSGWTDNQPQHF. The chain joins TRBV2 to TRBJ1-5; D might be TRBD1 (6 bases). Trimming stripped 4 bases from V and 3 bases from J, with 10 bases between. Per the germline V gene, CDR1 is SNHLY and CDR2 is FYNNEI. The CDR3 runs to 14 residues.

The CDR3 spells CASSLREMNTEAFF. The CDR3 DNA reads TGTGCCAGTAGTCTCCGCGAGATGAACACTGAAGCTTTCTTT. V and J are TRBV19 and TRBJ1-1; no clear D. Trimming took 5 bases from V and 0 from J, leaving 10 bases between them. CDR3 length: 14 residues. Germline loops: CDR1 LNHDA, CDR2 SQIVND (reference sequence).

This sequence joins TRBV7-2 and TRBJ2-3, with TRBD2 matching 11 bases. CDR3 length: 17 residues. The V gene end was trimmed by 1 base and the J gene end by 6 bases; junction bases not matched to a gene: 9. The V gene's germline CDR1 is SGHTA and CDR2 FQGNSA. The CDR3 is CASSLDLAGGRRDTQYF. For the CDR3, the DNA is TGTGCCAGCAGCTTAGATCTAGCGGGGGGCCGTCGGGATACGCAGTATTTT.

The V gene is TRBV5-6, the J gene TRBJ2-7, with D possibly matching TRBD2 (6 bases). Trimming stripped 4 bases from V and 9 bases from J, with 17 bases between. In germline, CDR1 is SGHDT, CDR2 YYEEEE. This CDR3 region has 13 residues. CDR3 loop: CASSAGPRGWQYF. CDR3 bases: TGTGCCAGCAGCGCGGGACCCCGAGGCTGGCAGTACTTC.

The sample holds a few counts of this clone. This sequence joins TRBV11-3 and TRBJ1-1; D not certain. The V end lost 3 bases, the J end lost 1 base, and 6 bases lay between the germline ends. Looked up from germline, CDR1 is SGHNT and CDR2 is YENEEA. The CDR3 spans 13 residues. The CDR3 spells CASSFGRNTEAFF. CDR3 nucleotide sequence: TGTGCCAGCAGCTTCGGGAGGAACACTGAAGCTTTCTTT.

This chain connects TRBV19 to TRBJ2-7; 10 nucleotides agree with TRBD1. Germline values: CDR1 LNHDA, CDR2 SQIVND (reference sequence). This CDR3 region has 13 residues. V lost 5 bases and J lost 4; bases outside the gene matches: 2. CDR3 nucleotide sequence: TGTGCCAGTAGTGTGGGACAGGGGTACGAGCAGTACTTC. Its translation: CASSVGQGYEQYF.

V and J are TRBV14 and TRBJ2-2; 12 bases align to TRBD2. CDR1 is SGHDN, CDR2 FVKESK, per germline. CDR3 size: 17 residues. J lost 1 base, V lost 0 bases, and 0 bases had no gene match. CDR3 nucleotides: TGTGCCAGCAGCCAAGAGACTAGCGGGGGGAACACCGGGGAGCTGTTTTTT. It codes for CASSQETSGGNTGELFF. Complete variable domain (other parts from reference TRBV14 and TRBJ2-2): EAGVTQFPSHSVIEKGQTVTLRCDPISGHDNLYWYRRVMGKEIKFLLHFVKESKQDESGMPNNRFLAERTGGTYSTLKVQPAELEDSGVYFCASSQETSGGNTGELFFGEGSRLTVL.

The sample holds a few counts of this clone. The chain is built from TRBV4-3 and TRBJ1-4; D call uncertain. The CDR3 is made up of 16 amino acids. Germline V gives CDR1 LGHNA, CDR2 YSLEER. With 0 bases removed from V and 8 bases from J, the gap between germline ends came to 16 bases. CDR3 sequence reads: CASSQDYRNSREKLFF. CDR3 DNA: TGCGCCAGCAGCCAAGATTATAGGAACAGTCGCGAAAAACTGTTTTTT.

V is TRBV7-8 and J is TRBJ2-7, with TRBD2 as a possible D gene (5 bases). V lost 3 bases to trimming and J lost 6 bases, with 12 bases between them. Germline V lookup: CDR1 SGHVS, CDR2 FQNEAQ. The CDR3 consists of 13 residues. CDR3 amino acids: CASSFERGGEQYF. DNA for the CDR3: TGTGCCAGCAGCTTCGAGAGAGGAGGCGAGCAGTACTTC. Drawing the rest from reference TRBV7-8 and TRBJ2-7, the complete variable domain is GAGVSQSPRYKVAKRGQDVALRCDPISGHVSLFWYQQALGQGPEFLTYFQNEAQLDKSGLPSDRFFAERPEGSVSTLKIQRTQQEDSAVYLCASSFERGGEQYFGPGTRLTVT.

V usage is TRBV6-1 and J usage is TRBJ2-7, with 9 bases fitting TRBD1. Losses at the gene ends were 2 bases for V and 6 bases for J; bases not matched to a gene: 11. Germline CDR1 reads MNHNS; CDR2 reads SASEGT. The CDR3 loop spans 16 amino acids. The CDR3 coding sequence is TGTGCCAGCAGTGAATCCCAAACAGGGGGCTGGAGCGAGCAGTACTTC. Its translation: CASSESQTGGWSEQYF.

The V call is TRBV29-1, the J call TRBJ2-7; a weak D match, TRBD2 (6 bases). The V gene lost 4 bases and the J gene lost 5 bases, with 15 bases spanning the gap. This CDR3 comprises 13 residues. The V gene's germline CDR1 is SQVTM and CDR2 ANQGSEA. The CDR3 DNA is TGCAGCGTTGGTGGAGGGGTCGGCGACGAGCAGTACTTC. This encodes CSVGGGVGDEQYF.

The chain employs TRBV7-2 and TRBJ1-5; D might be TRBD1 (6 bases). The CDR3 is 16 residues long. The germline gives CDR1 SGHTA, CDR2 FQGNSA. Trimming stripped 1 base from V and 5 bases from J, with 15 bases between. Here the CDR3 DNA reads TGTGCCAGCAGCTTAGAGGGGACAACCGTACATCAGCCCCAGCATTTT. It yields the protein CASSLEGTTVHQPQHF.

The chain joins TRBV11-2 to TRBJ1-3; TRBD1 is a possible D gene (5 bases). CDR1 and CDR2 (germline): SGHAT, FQNNGV. The CDR3 extends over 17 amino acids. V was shortened by 2 bases and J by 3 bases, with 17 bases between the two germline ends. CDR3 in amino acids: CASSLLGGAGLGNTIYF. CDR3 sequence (DNA): TGTGCCAGCAGCTTACTTGGTGGTGCAGGGCTTGGAAACACCATATATTTT.

The CDR3 nucleotides are TGTGCCAGTAGTCCAGGACAGGCAAAGGGCGCCTACGAGCAGTACTTC. Protein product: CASSPGQAKGAYEQYF. This chain uses TRBV19 with TRBJ2-7; 7 bases fit TRBD1. CDR1 and CDR2 from the germline V gene are LNHDA and SQIVND (reference sequence). The CDR3 contains 16 residues. J gave up 2 bases and V 5 bases, and 12 bases lay outside the gene matches.

The chain is built from TRBV7-2 and TRBJ2-3, with D possibly TRBD2 on 6 matching bases. The CDR3 totals 15 residues. Trimming pared 3 bases from V and 6 bases from J, leaving 16 bases between. Germline values: CDR1 SGHTA, CDR2 FQGNSA. CDR3 nucleotides: TGTGCCAGCAGCTTGGAGGCGGGGTCCTGGGATACGCAGTATTTT. As protein: CASSLEAGSWDTQYF.

V gene TRBV6-5 combines with J gene TRBJ1-4, with TRBD1 matching 9 bases. The CDR3 has 14 residues. V lost 0 bases to trimming and J lost 10 bases; unmatched junction nucleotides: 3. CDR1 is MNHEY and CDR2 is SVGAGI in the germline V gene. The CDR3 DNA follows: TGTGCCAGCAGTTACTCGGGACAGGGAAGAAAACTGTTTTTT. It is translated as CASSYSGQGRKLFF.

This rearrangement joins TRBV4-1 to TRBJ1-2; 7 bases match TRBD1. Looked up from germline, CDR1 is MGHRA and CDR2 is YSYEKL. The ends lost 4 bases at V and 5 bases at J; junction bases unmatched: 13. The CDR3 loop spans 16 amino acids. As DNA, the CDR3 is TGCGCCAGCAGCCGCATGGGACAGCCCGAGGGATATGGCTACACCTTC. This encodes CASSRMGQPEGYGYTF.

The gene calls are TRBV6-5 and TRBJ2-7; maybe TRBD2 (6 bases). Trimming took off 3 bases at V and 4 bases at J, with 10 bases between the two ends. Germline V gene sequence: CDR1 MNHEY, CDR2 SVGAGI. The CDR3 contains 13 residues. CDR3 nucleotides: TGTGCCAGCAGTTATAGCGGATCTTACGAGCAGTACTTC. The encoded protein is CASSYSGSYEQYF.